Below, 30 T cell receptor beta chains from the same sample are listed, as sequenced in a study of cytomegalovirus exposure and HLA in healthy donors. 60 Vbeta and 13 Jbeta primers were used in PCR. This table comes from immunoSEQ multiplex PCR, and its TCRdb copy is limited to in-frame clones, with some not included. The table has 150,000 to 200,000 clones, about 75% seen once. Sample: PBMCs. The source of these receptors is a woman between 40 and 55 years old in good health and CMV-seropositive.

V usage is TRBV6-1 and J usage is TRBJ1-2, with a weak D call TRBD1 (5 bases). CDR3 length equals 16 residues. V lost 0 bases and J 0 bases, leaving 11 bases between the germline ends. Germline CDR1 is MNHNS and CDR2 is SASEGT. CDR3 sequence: CASSEATDITNYGYTF. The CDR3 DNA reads TGTGCCAGCAGTGAAGCAACGGACATTACTAACTATGGCTACACCTTC.

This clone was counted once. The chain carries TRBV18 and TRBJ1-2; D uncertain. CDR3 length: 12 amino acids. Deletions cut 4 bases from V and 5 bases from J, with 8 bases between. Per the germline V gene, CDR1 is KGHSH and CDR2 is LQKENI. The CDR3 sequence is CASSQDNYGYTF. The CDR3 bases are TGTGCCAGCTCACAAGACAATTATGGCTACACCTTC.

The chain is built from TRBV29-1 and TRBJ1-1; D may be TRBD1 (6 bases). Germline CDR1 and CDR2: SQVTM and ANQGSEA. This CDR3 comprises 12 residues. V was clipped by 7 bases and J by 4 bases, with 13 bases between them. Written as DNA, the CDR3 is TGCAGCGGTACGGGGGGCGGCACTGAAGCTTTCTTT. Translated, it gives CSGTGGGTEAFF.

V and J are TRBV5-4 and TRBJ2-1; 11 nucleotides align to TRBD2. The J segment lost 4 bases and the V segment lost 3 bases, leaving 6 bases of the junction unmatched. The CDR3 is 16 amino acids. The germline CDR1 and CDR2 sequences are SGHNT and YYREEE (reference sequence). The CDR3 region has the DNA TGTGCCAGCAGCTCCCCCGGGACTAGCGGATACAATGAGCAGTTCTTC. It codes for CASSSPGTSGYNEQFF.

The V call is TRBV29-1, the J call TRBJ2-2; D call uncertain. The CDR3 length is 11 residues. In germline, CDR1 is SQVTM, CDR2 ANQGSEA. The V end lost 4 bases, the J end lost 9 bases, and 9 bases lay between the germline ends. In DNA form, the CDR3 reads TGCAGCGTTGCCACGAGCCGGGAGCTGTTTTTT. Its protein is CSVATSRELFF.

CDR3 amino acids: CASSQDVQSTDTQYF. CDR3 bases: TGTGCCAGCAGCCAAGATGTTCAGAGCACAGATACGCAGTATTTT. V is TRBV4-2 and J is TRBJ2-3; D gene ambiguous. Trimming pared 0 bases from V and 0 bases from J, leaving 7 bases between. CDR3 length: 15 amino acids. Germline V gene lookup returns CDR1 LGHNA and CDR2 YNFKEQ.

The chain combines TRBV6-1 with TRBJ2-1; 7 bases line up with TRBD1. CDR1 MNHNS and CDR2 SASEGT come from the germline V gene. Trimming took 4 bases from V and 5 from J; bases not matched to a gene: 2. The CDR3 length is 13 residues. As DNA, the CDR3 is TGTGCCAGCAGTGTCGGGACAGACAATGAGCAGTTCTTC. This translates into CASSVGTDNEQFF.

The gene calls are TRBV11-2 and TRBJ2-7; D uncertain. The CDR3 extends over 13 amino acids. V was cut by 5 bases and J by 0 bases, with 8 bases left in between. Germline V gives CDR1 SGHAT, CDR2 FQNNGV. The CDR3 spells CASSLISSYEQYF. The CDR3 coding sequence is TGTGCCAGCAGCCTAATTAGCTCCTACGAGCAGTACTTC.

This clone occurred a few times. In DNA, the CDR3 is TGCGCCAGCAGCCAAGAGGGACACAACTCTGGAAACACCATATATTTT. Translated: CASSQEGHNSGNTIYF. The chain couples TRBV4-1 to TRBJ1-3, with D possibly TRBD1 on 6 matching bases. Trimming cost V 0 bases and J 0 bases, with 9 bases left between them. There are 16 residues in the CDR3. Germline CDR1 MGHRA, CDR2 YSYEKL.

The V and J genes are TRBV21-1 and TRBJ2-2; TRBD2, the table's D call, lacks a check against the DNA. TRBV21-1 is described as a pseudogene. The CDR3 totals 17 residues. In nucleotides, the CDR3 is TGTGCCAGCAGCAAAGGTAGGGCTAGCGGGATCACCGGGGAGCTGTTTTTT. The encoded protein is CASSKGRASGITGELFF.

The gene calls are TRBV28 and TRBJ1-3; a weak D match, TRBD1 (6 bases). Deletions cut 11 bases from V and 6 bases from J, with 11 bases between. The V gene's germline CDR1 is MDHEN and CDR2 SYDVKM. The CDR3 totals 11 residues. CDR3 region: CASGVQNTIYF. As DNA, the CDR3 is TGTGCCTCAGGGGTTCAAAACACCATATATTTT.

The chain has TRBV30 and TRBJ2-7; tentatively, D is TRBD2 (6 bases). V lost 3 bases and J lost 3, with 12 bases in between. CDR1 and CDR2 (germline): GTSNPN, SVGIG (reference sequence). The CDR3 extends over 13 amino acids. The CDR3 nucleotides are TGTGCCTGGAGCACCTCGGGGGACTACGAGCAGTACTTC. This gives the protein CAWSTSGDYEQYF.

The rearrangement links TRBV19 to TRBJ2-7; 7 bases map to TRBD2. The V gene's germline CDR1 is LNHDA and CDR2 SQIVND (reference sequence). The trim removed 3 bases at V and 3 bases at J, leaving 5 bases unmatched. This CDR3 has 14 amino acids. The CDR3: CASSIASGRYEQYF. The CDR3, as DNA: TGTGCCAGTAGTATCGCTAGCGGCCGCTACGAGCAGTACTTC.

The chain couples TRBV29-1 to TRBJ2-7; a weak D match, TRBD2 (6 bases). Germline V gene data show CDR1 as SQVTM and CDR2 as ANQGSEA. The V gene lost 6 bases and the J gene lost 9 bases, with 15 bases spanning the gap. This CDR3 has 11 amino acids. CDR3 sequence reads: CSVLSGRGQYF. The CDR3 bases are TGCAGCGTCCTCAGCGGGCGGGGGCAGTACTTC.

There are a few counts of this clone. CDR3 sequence (DNA): TGTGCCAGCAGTGAGTCGTTGAACACCGGGGAGCTGTTTTTT. Encoded protein: CASSESLNTGELFF. This sequence joins TRBV6-5 and TRBJ2-2; no clear D gene. The germline gives CDR1 MNHEY, CDR2 SVGAGI. The V gene lost 5 bases and the J gene lost 1 base, with 8 bases spanning the gap. The CDR3 has 14 amino acids.

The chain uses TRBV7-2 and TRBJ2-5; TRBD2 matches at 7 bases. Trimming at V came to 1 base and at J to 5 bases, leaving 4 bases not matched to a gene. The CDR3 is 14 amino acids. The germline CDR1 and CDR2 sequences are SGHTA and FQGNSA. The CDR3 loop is CASSLESGRETQYF. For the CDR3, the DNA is TGTGCCAGCAGCTTAGAGTCCGGGAGGGAGACCCAGTACTTC.

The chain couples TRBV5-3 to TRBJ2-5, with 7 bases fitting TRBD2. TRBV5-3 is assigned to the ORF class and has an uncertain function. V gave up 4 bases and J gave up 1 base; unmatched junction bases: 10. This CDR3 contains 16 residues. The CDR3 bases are TGTGCCAGAAGCACGAGCGGGGTGGGGGGCCAAGAGACCCAGTACTTC. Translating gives CARSTSGVGGQETQYF.

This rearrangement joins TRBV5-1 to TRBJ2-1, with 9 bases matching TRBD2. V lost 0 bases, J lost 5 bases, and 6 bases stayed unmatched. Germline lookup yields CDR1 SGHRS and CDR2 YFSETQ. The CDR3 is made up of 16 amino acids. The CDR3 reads CASSLGGRAVNNEQFF. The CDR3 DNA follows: TGCGCCAGCAGCTTGGGCGGGAGGGCCGTCAACAATGAGCAGTTCTTC.

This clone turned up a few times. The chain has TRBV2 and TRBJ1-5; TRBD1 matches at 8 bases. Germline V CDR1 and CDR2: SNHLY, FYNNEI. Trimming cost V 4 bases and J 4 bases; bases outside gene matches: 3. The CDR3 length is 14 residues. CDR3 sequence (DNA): TGTGCCAGCAGTGCCAGACAGGGGAATCAGCCCCAGCATTTT. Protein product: CASSARQGNQPQHF.

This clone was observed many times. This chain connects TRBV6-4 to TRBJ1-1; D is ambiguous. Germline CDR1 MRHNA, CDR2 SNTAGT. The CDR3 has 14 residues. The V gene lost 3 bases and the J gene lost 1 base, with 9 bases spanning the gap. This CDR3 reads CASSEKHENTEAFF. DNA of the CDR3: TGTGCCAGCAGTGAAAAACACGAGAACACTGAAGCTTTCTTT.

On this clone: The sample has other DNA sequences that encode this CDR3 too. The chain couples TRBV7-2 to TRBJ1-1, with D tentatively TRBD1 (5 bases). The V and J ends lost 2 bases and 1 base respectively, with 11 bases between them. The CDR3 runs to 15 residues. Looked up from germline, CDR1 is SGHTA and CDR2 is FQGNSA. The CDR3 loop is CASSLFRGPNTEAFF. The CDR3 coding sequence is TGTGCCAGCAGCTTATTTAGGGGCCCGAACACTGAAGCTTTCTTT.

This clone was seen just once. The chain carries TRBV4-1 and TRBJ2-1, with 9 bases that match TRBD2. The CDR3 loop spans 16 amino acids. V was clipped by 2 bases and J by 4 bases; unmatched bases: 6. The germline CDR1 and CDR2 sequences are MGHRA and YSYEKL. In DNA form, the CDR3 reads TGCGCCAGCAGCCAACCCGGGACTAGCTTTTACAATGAGCAGTTCTTC. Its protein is CASSQPGTSFYNEQFF.

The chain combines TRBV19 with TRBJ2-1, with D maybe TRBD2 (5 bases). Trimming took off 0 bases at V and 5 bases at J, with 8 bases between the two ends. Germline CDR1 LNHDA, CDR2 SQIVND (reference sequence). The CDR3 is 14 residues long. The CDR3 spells CASSIDRDDNEQFF. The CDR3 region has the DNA TGTGCCAGTAGTATAGACCGGGATGACAATGAGCAGTTCTTC.

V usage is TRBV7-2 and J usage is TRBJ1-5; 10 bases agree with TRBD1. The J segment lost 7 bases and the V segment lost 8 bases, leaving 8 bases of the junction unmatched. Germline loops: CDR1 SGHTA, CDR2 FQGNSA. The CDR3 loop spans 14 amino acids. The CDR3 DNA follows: TGTGCCAGCGCTGGGACAGGGGATGGACAGCCCCAGCATTTT. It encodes CASAGTGDGQPQHF.

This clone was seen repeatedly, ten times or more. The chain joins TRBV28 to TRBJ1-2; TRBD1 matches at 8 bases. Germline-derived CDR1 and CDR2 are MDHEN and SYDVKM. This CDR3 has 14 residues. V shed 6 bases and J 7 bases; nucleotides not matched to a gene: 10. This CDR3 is CASSGQGAGRGYTF. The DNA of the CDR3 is TGTGCCAGCAGCGGGCAGGGGGCGGGACGTGGCTACACCTTC.

The CDR3, as DNA: TGCGCCAGCAGCTTGGACAGGGGCCCCCACTATGGCTACACCTTC. It encodes CASSLDRGPHYGYTF. The rearrangement links TRBV5-1 to TRBJ1-2, with 7 bases that match TRBD1. Losses at the gene ends were 0 bases for V and 3 bases for J; bases not matched to a gene: 5. The CDR3 covers 15 residues. Germline values: CDR1 SGHRS, CDR2 YFSETQ.

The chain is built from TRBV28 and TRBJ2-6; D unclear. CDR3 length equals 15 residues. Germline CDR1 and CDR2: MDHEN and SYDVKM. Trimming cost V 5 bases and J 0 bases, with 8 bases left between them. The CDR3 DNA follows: TGTGCCAGCAGTACGGTATCCTCTGGGGCCAACGTCCTGACTTTC. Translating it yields CASSTVSSGANVLTF. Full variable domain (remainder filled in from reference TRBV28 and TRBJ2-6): DVKVTQSSRYLVKRTGEKVFLECVQDMDHENMFWYRQDPGLGLRLIYFSYDVKMKEKGDIPEGYSVSREKKERFSLILESASTNQTSMYLCASSTVSSGANVLTFGAGSRLTVL.

This CDR3 is CASRRRGNSPLHF. The CDR3 bases are TGTGCCAGCAGGCGCAGGGGGAATTCACCCCTCCACTTT. This chain links TRBV28 with TRBJ1-6; 7 nucleotides align to TRBD1. CDR3 size: 13 residues. Germline lookup yields CDR1 MDHEN and CDR2 SYDVKM. J lost 7 bases, V lost 6 bases, and 3 bases had no gene match.

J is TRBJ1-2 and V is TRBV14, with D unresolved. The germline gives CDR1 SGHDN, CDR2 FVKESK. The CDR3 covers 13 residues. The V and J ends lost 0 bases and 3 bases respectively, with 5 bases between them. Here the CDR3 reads CASSQDQDYGYTF. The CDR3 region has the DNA TGTGCCAGCAGCCAAGACCAGGACTATGGCTACACCTTC.

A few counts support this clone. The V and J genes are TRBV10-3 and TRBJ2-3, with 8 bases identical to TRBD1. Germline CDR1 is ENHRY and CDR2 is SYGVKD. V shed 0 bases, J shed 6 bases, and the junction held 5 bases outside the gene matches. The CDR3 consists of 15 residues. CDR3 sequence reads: CAISESSGGADTQYF. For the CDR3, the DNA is TGTGCCATCAGTGAGTCGTCAGGGGGCGCGGATACGCAGTATTTT.